The 28 T cell receptor beta chains below all came from one sample that was sequenced in a study of blood T cells in healthy people across ages. Primers used in a second PCR of roughly 6 to 12 cycles were a sample-barcoded 5' primer and a J-beta primer mix. TCRdb passed the 5' RACE reads through MiXCR, listing each CDR3 protein once. The data show more than 700,000 distinct CDR3 sequences, around 50% seen once. The sample consisted of blood. The source is a man older than 75 in good health.

This clonotype was detected only a few times. The chain joins TRBV20-1 to TRBJ2-5, with TRBD1 matching 9 bases. Germline V CDR1 and CDR2: DFQATT, SNEGSKA (reference sequence). The CDR3 runs 18 residues. V trimming: 5 bases; J trimming: 4 bases; junction bases outside the gene matches: 20. The chain's CDR3 is CSAPRAGTGSGGIETQYF. In DNA, the CDR3 is TGCAGTGCTCCCCGAGCTGGGACAGGGTCAGGGGGCATAGAGACCCAGTACTTC.

The rearrangement links TRBV9 to TRBJ1-1, with TRBD1 as a possible D gene (5 bases). The CDR3 has 15 residues. V shed 4 bases and J shed 0 bases, with 13 bases lying between them. Germline-derived CDR1 and CDR2 are SGDLS and YYNGEE. CDR3 sequence: CASSTEGSMNTEAFF. In DNA, the CDR3 is TGTGCCAGCAGCACAGAGGGGAGCATGAACACTGAAGCTTTCTTT.

This sequence joins TRBV18 and TRBJ2-1, with D unclear. CDR1 KGHSH and CDR2 LQKENI come from the germline V gene. CDR3 size: 12 residues. V lost 2 bases to trimming and J lost 5 bases, with 4 bases between them. The chain's CDR3 is CASSPFDNEQFF. As DNA, the CDR3 is TGTGCCAGCTCACCATTCGACAATGAGCAGTTCTTC. Full variable domain (missing parts from reference TRBV18 and TRBJ2-1): NAGVMQNPRHLVRRRGQEARLRCSPMKGHSHVYWYRQLPEEGLKFMVYLQKENIIDESGMPKERFSAEFPKEGPSILRIQQVVRGDSAAYFCASSPFDNEQFFGPGTRLTVL.

A note on this clonotype: Germline and junction disagree at one end, which may indicate a read error. The chain has TRBV7-2 and TRBJ1-3; D possibly corresponds to TRBD1 (5 bases). Germline lookup yields CDR1 SGHTA and CDR2 FQGNSA. The CDR3 totals 16 residues. CDR3 nucleotide sequence: TGTGCCAGCAGCTTAGACGGGCAGGGCAGTGGATACACCATATATTTT. This encodes CASSLDGQGSGYTIYF.

The V and J genes are TRBV6-2 or TRBV6-3 and TRBJ2-2, with 9 positions matching TRBD2. The CDR3 runs 14 residues. The J segment lost 1 base and the V segment lost 8 bases, leaving 2 bases of the junction unmatched. Germline CDR1 and CDR2: MNHEY and SVGEGT. The CDR3 region is CASASGMNTGELFF. As DNA, the CDR3 is TGTGCCAGCGCTAGCGGGATGAACACCGGGGAGCTGTTTTTT.

The J gene is TRBJ2-4, the V gene TRBV6-2 or TRBV6-3, with a tentative D call TRBD2 (5 bases). The DNA end is more similar to TRBJ2-7, so the J call may be wrong. Per the germline V gene, CDR1 is MNHEY and CDR2 is SVGEGT. CDR3 length: 15 amino acids. The CDR3 protein is CASTAPGSLTYEQYF. The CDR3 nucleotides read TGTGCCAGCACCGCGCCGGGATCATTAACCTACGAGCAGTACTTC.

This clonotype was seen only a few times. The chain employs TRBV20-1 and TRBJ1-3; D perhaps matches TRBD1 (6 bases). Trimming shortened V by 0 bases and J by 4 bases, and 7 bases separated the two germline ends. Germline lookup yields CDR1 DFQATT and CDR2 SNEGSKA (reference sequence). The CDR3 totals 13 residues. The DNA for the CDR3 is TGCAGTGCTAGAGATACAGGGGGAAACACCATATATTTT. The encoded protein is CSARDTGGNTIYF.

This clonotype was counted between two and nine times. The rearrangement links TRBV5-1 to TRBJ2-1, with a possible D match to TRBD2 (6 bases). CDR3 length equals 16 residues. The V end was cut by 4 bases, the J end by 0 bases, with 14 bases between. The germline gives CDR1 SGHRS, CDR2 YFSETQ. In DNA form, the CDR3 reads TGCGCCAGCAGCCCGGGACTCCGCGCCTCCTACAATGAGCAGTTCTTC. Translated: CASSPGLRASYNEQFF.

The chain recombines TRBV27 with TRBJ2-1, with 15 nucleotides matching TRBD2. This CDR3 region has 17 residues. From germline, CDR1 is MNHEY and CDR2 SMNVEV (reference sequence). V trimming: 6 bases; J trimming: 4 bases; junction bases outside the gene matches: 7. CDR3 in amino acids: CASSRGLAGGIYNEQFF. The DNA for the CDR3 is TGTGCCAGCAGCCGAGGACTAGCGGGAGGGATATACAATGAGCAGTTCTTC.

Remarks on this clonotype: One junction end does not reproduce the germline sequence, and a read error may be involved. V gene TRBV20-1 combines with J gene TRBJ1-2; 10 positions match TRBD1. Germline CDR1 reads DFQATT; CDR2 reads SNEGSKA (reference sequence). The CDR3 runs to 18 residues. The chain's CDR3 is CGASTLGTGASANYGYTF. The CDR3 coding sequence is TGCGGTGCTAGTACTTTGGGGACAGGGGCATCAGCTAACTATGGCTACACCTTC.

The chain has TRBV18 and TRBJ2-5; D ambiguous. Trimming took off 2 bases at V and 5 bases at J, with 6 bases between the two ends. The germline CDR1 and CDR2 sequences are KGHSH and LQKENI. The CDR3 runs to 12 residues. The CDR3 is CASSPRSETQYF. The CDR3 DNA is TGTGCCAGCTCACCAAGGAGTGAGACCCAGTACTTC.

The table lists this clonotype with a few counts. The chain combines TRBV20-1 with TRBJ2-5, with 15 positions matching TRBD2. The CDR3 runs 16 residues. Trimming took 5 bases from V and 0 from J; bases not matched to a gene: 4. CDR1 DFQATT and CDR2 SNEGSKA come from the germline V gene (reference sequence). Written as DNA, the CDR3 is TGCAGTGCTGGAGGACTAGCGGGAGGGCACCAAGAGACCCAGTACTTC. This sequence encodes CSAGGLAGGHQETQYF.

The V call is TRBV28, the J call TRBJ1-2; 9 bases fit TRBD1. Germline V gene sequence: CDR1 MDHEN, CDR2 SYDVKM. The CDR3 totals 15 residues. Losses at the gene ends were 6 bases for V and 4 bases for J; bases not matched to a gene: 9. CDR3 bases: TGTGCCAGCAGACCCGGACAGGGGCAGGTCTATGGCTACACCTTC. Protein sequence: CASRPGQGQVYGYTF.

The V and J genes are TRBV24-1 and TRBJ2-7; TRBD1 agrees at 7 bases. This CDR3 region has 14 residues. The V gene end was trimmed by 2 bases and the J gene end by 6 bases; junction bases not matched to a gene: 6. Germline values: CDR1 KGHDR, CDR2 SFDVKD. The CDR3, as DNA: TGTGCCACCAGTGATTCCAATGACAGGGCCGAGCAGTACTTC. It yields the protein CATSDSNDRAEQYF.

The chain employs TRBV29-1 and TRBJ1-3; no reliable D call. The CDR3 length is 11 residues. Looked up from germline, CDR1 is SQVTM and CDR2 is ANQGSEA. Trimming pared 6 bases from V and 4 bases from J, leaving 7 bases between. The CDR3 DNA follows: TGCAGCGTAGCCACAGGAAACACCATATATTTT. It codes for CSVATGNTIYF.

The chain couples TRBV20-1 to TRBJ2-7; D is possibly TRBD2 (5 bases). Germline V CDR1 and CDR2: DFQATT, SNEGSKA (reference sequence). This CDR3 is 15 amino acids long. V lost 6 bases and J 3 bases, leaving 21 bases between the germline ends. In DNA form, the CDR3 reads TGCAGTGCCAGCCCATTGATAGCGCGACGCTACGAGCAGTACTTC. Its translation: CSASPLIARRYEQYF.

Note on this clonotype: A much larger clone lies one base from this, so it may be a read error. This chain uses TRBV29-1 with TRBJ2-7, with D perhaps matching TRBD1 or TRBD2 (5 bases each). This CDR3 comprises 13 residues. V gave up 6 bases and J gave up 4 bases, with 16 bases separating them. Germline lookup yields CDR1 SQVTM and CDR2 ANQGSEA. The CDR3 loop reads CSVQGRSGYEQYF. For the CDR3, the DNA is TGCAGCGTCCAGGGACGGAGTGGGTACGAGCAGTACTTC.

This clonotype was picked up many times. This rearrangement joins TRBV7-2 to TRBJ2-2; tentative D call: TRBD2 (5 bases). The CDR3 loop spans 13 amino acids. Germline V CDR1 and CDR2: SGHTA, FQGNSA. V shed 6 bases and J shed 6 bases, with 11 bases lying between them. The CDR3 protein is CASRRPGSGELFF. The CDR3 DNA sequence: TGTGCCAGCAGACGTCCGGGGTCCGGGGAGCTGTTTTTT.

The rearrangement joins TRBV28 to TRBJ2-5; 13 bases agree with TRBD2. This CDR3 region has 19 residues. V lost 4 bases and J lost 1; bases outside the gene matches: 12. Germline V gene data show CDR1 as MDHEN and CDR2 as SYDVKM. The chain's CDR3 is CASSSSLAGGPPVQETQYF. CDR3 coding DNA: TGTGCCAGCAGTTCATCACTAGCGGGAGGGCCCCCAGTCCAAGAGACCCAGTACTTC.

The sample holds one count of this clonotype. The V call is TRBV20-1, the J call TRBJ2-7; 13 nucleotides agree with TRBD2. The closer fit of TRBJ2-5 to the DNA end suggests the J call may be wrong. CDR1 is DFQATT, CDR2 SNEGSKA, per germline (reference sequence). This CDR3 contains 21 residues. The CDR3 DNA reads TGCAGTGCTAGCTACGGCCTGTCCGGGACTAGCGGGGTCCAGTACCAAGAGACCCAGTACTTC. Residues: CSASYGLSGTSGVQYQETQYF.

V is TRBV28 and J is TRBJ1-2; D ambiguous. V was pared by 6 bases and J by 4 bases, with 12 bases between. Germline V CDR1 and CDR2: MDHEN, SYDVKM. The CDR3 totals 13 residues. DNA for the CDR3: TGTGCCAGCAGGCCCTCGGGTCGCTATGGCTACACCTTC. It specifies CASRPSGRYGYTF.

This chain connects TRBV20-1 to TRBJ2-5; tentatively, D is TRBD1 or TRBD2 (5 bases each). Trimming took 7 bases from V and 3 from J, leaving 12 bases between them. CDR1 is DFQATT, CDR2 SNEGSKA, per germline (reference sequence). CDR3 length: 12 amino acids. This CDR3 is CSGGRTKETQYF. The CDR3 DNA reads as TGCAGTGGGGGACGGACAAAAGAGACCCAGTACTTC.

This clonotype was observed many times. The chain links TRBV7-2 to TRBJ2-1; unclear D gene. Looked up from germline, CDR1 is SGHTA and CDR2 is FQGNSA. The length of the CDR3 is 14 residues. Trimming cost V 1 base and J 4 bases, with 8 bases left between them. CDR3 residues: CASSLGSIYNEQFF. The CDR3, as DNA: TGTGCCAGCAGCTTAGGGAGCATTTACAATGAGCAGTTCTTC.

This clonotype was counted between two and nine times. At one of its ends the junction is not consistent with the germline gene, which may arise from a read error. The gene calls are TRBV4-2 and TRBJ1-5, with D unclear. From germline, CDR1 is LGHNA and CDR2 YNFKEQ. This CDR3 has 15 residues. CDR3 amino acids: CASSPRGGSDQPQHF. The CDR3, as DNA: TGTGCCAGCAGCCCCCGGGGAGGTAGCGATCAGCCCCAGCATTTT.

The J gene is TRBJ2-7, the V gene TRBV7-2; 12 bases are shared with TRBD2. CDR3 length equals 16 residues. CDR1 is SGHTA and CDR2 is FQGNSA in the germline V gene. The ends lost 4 bases at V and 5 bases at J; junction bases unmatched: 9. CDR3 bases: TGTGCCAGCAGCTACCGGGGGCTAGCGGGAGGGCACGAGCAGTACTTC. It translates to CASSYRGLAGGHEQYF.

The chain carries TRBV12-3 or TRBV12-4 and TRBJ1-2; 9 bases match TRBD1. The CDR3 runs to 13 residues. V was clipped by 1 base and J by 10 bases; unmatched bases: 4. The CDR3 loop reads CASSLGTGVDYTF. CDR3 bases: TGTGCCAGCAGTTTAGGGACAGGGGTTGACTACACCTTC.

The table lists this clonotype with many counts. V and J are TRBV12-3 or TRBV12-4 and TRBJ1-4; D gene unclear. This CDR3 spans 13 amino acids. Trimming pared 3 bases from V and 7 bases from J, leaving 9 bases between. Here the CDR3 reads CASSLGGREKLFF. CDR3 nucleotides: TGTGCCAGCAGTTTGGGTGGCCGTGAAAAACTGTTTTTT.

This clonotype has a count of ten or more. This chain joins TRBV20-1 and TRBJ2-1, with TRBD1 identical over 11 bases. J was trimmed by 5 bases and V by 5 bases; bases with no gene match: 2. The CDR3 is made up of 13 amino acids. Germline CDR1 and CDR2: DFQATT and SNEGSKA (reference sequence). The CDR3 region is CSAPGQGDNEQFF. The CDR3 DNA is TGCAGTGCTCCGGGACAGGGGGACAATGAGCAGTTCTTC.